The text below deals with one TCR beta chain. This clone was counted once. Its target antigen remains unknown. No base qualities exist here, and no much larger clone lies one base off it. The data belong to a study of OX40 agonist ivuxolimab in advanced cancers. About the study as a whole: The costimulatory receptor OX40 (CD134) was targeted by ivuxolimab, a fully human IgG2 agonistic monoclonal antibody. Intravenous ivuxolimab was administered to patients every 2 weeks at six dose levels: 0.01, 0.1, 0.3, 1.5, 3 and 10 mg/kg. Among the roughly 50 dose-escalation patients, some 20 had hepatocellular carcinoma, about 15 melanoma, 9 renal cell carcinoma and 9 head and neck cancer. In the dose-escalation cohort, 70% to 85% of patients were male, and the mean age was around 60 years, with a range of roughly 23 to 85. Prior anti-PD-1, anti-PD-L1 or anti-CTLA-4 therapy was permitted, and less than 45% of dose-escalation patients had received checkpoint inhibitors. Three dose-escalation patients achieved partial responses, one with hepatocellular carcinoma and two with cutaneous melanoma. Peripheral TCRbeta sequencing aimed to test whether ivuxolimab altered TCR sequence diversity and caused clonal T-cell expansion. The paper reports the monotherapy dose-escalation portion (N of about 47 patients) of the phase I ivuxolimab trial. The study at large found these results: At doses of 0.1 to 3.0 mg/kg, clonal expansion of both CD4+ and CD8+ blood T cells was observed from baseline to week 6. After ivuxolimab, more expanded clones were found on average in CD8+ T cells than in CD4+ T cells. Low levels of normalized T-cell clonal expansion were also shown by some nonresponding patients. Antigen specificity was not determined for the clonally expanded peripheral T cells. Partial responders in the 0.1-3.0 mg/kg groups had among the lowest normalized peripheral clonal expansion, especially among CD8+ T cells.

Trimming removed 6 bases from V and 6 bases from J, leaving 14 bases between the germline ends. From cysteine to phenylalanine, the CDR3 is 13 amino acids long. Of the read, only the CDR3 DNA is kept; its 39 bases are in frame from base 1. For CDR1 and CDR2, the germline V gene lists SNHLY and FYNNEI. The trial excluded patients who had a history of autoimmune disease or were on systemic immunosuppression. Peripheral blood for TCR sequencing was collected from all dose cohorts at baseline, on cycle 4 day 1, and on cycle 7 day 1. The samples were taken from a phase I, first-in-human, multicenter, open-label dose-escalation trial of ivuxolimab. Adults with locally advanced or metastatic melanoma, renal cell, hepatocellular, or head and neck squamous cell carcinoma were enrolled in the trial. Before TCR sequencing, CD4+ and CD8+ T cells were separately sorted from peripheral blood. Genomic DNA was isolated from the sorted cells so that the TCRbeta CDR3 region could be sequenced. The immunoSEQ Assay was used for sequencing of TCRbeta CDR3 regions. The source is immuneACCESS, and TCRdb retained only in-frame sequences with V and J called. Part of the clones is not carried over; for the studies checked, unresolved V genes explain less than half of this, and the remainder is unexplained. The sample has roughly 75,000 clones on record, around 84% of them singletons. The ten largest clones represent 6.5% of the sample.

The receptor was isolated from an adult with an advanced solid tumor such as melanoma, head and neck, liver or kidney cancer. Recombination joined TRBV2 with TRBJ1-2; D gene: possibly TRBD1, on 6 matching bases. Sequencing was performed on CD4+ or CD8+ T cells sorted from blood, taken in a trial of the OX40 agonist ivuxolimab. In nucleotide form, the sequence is TGTGCCAGCAGCCCTTCCCACAGGGATGGCTACACCTTC. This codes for CASSPSHRDGYTF.